What follows are 13 T cell receptor beta chains derived from one specimen sequenced in a study of shared clonotypes between healthy human individuals. Method: immunoSEQ multiplex PCR; TCRdb's copy keeps in-frame clones and lacks some. The table has about 2.4 million clones, 93% seen once. The sequencing input was naive CD4+ T cells from PBMCs. Subset of the sample: CD45RA+ positively selected. The origin of the receptors is a man aged 18 to 35 in good health. Some clones in this sample may be carry-over from other donors' samples.

The V and J genes are TRBV6-5 and TRBJ2-2; TRBD2 aligns across 7 bases. V gave up 5 bases and J gave up 7 bases; unmatched junction bases: 4. The CDR3 length is 13 residues. Looked up from germline, CDR1 is MNHEY and CDR2 is SVGAGI. CDR3 in amino acids: CASSGWGGGELFF. CDR3 coding DNA: TGTGCCAGCAGTGGTTGGGGGGGCGGGGAGCTGTTTTTT.

The rearrangement links TRBV28 to TRBJ1-2; the D gene is possibly TRBD1 (6 bases). The CDR3 is 15 residues long. Trimming took off 6 bases at V and 3 bases at J, with 17 bases between the two ends. CDR1 and CDR2 (germline): MDHEN, SYDVKM. For the CDR3, the DNA is TGTGCCAGCAGCACCCCCACAGGGTTAGACTATGGCTACACCTTC. This codes for CASSTPTGLDYGYTF.

This chain uses TRBV29-1 with TRBJ2-5, with D hard to call. This CDR3 contains 13 residues. Germline CDR1 reads SQVTM; CDR2 reads ANQGSEA. Trimming cost V 1 base and J 5 bases, with 11 bases left between them. The CDR3 DNA is TGCAGCGTTGAAGGCTGGAATCCGGAGACCCAGTACTTC. The encoded protein is CSVEGWNPETQYF.

The V call is TRBV28, the J call TRBJ2-6, with 7 bases aligning to TRBD1. The V and J ends lost 8 bases and 0 bases, in that order; junction bases with no gene match: 13. The CDR3 is 18 residues long. Germline CDR1 and CDR2: MDHEN and SYDVKM. The CDR3 protein is CASHSTGNKLSGANVLTF. The CDR3 DNA reads TGTGCCAGCCATTCGACAGGGAATAAACTCTCTGGGGCCAACGTCCTGACTTTC.

The chain carries TRBV7-9 and TRBJ1-1; D unresolved. The germline gives CDR1 SEHNR, CDR2 FQNEAQ (reference sequence). The V gene lost 1 base and the J gene lost 8 bases, with 11 bases spanning the gap. The CDR3 consists of 13 residues. CDR3 DNA: TGTGCCAGCAGCTTAGACGACTCGACCGAAGCTTTCTTT. Translation: CASSLDDSTEAFF.

This chain joins TRBV4-3 and TRBJ1-2; tentative D call: TRBD1 (5 bases). There are 16 residues in the CDR3. Germline assignment: CDR1 LGHNA and CDR2 YSLEER. V was pared by 1 base and J by 4 bases, with 16 bases between. The CDR3 coding sequence is TGCGCCAGCAGCCAAGTAGTCAGGGACCTTCTCTATGGCTACACCTTC. It yields the protein CASSQVVRDLLYGYTF.

The V and J genes are TRBV4-3 and TRBJ2-7; D gene uncertain. V lost 4 bases and J 6 bases, leaving 13 bases between the germline ends. Germline CDR1 and CDR2: LGHNA and YSLEER. The CDR3 is made up of 13 amino acids. CDR3 residues: CASSPHVIGEQYF. CDR3 sequence (DNA): TGCGCCAGCAGCCCTCATGTGATAGGCGAGCAGTACTTC.

This chain uses TRBV15 with TRBJ2-2, with 11 nucleotides matching TRBD2. V lost 4 bases to trimming and J lost 0 bases; unmatched junction nucleotides: 10. The germline V gene encodes CDR1 LNHNV and CDR2 YYDKDF (reference sequence). CDR3 length: 19 residues. In DNA, the CDR3 is TGTGCCACCAGCATTACCGGACTAGCGGGTGGCGCGAACACCGGGGAGCTGTTTTTT. It yields the protein CATSITGLAGGANTGELFF.

This clone was observed a handful of times. This sequence joins TRBV27 and TRBJ1-1; D unclear. Germline loops: CDR1 MNHEY, CDR2 SMNVEV (reference sequence). The CDR3 is 13 residues long. Trimming removed 5 bases from V and 0 bases from J, with 7 bases in between. As DNA, the CDR3 is TGTGCCAGCAGTCCTCGCATGAACACTGAAGCTTTCTTT. As protein: CASSPRMNTEAFF.

The V call is TRBV15, the J call TRBJ1-4, with D hard to call. The CDR3 length is 14 residues. With 0 bases removed from V and 8 bases from J, the gap between germline ends came to 10 bases. In germline, CDR1 is LNHNV, CDR2 YYDKDF (reference sequence). This chain's CDR3 is CATSRDGPTEKLFF. CDR3 DNA: TGTGCCACCAGCAGAGATGGACCGACGGAAAAACTGTTTTTT.

This chain connects TRBV4-2 to TRBJ2-5; D possibly matches TRBD1 or TRBD2 (5 bases each). In germline, CDR1 is LGHNA, CDR2 YNFKEQ. Trimming shortened V by 4 bases and J by 1 base, and 13 bases separated the two germline ends. The CDR3 length is 15 residues. This CDR3 reads CASSPRDPVQETQYF. The CDR3 DNA sequence: TGTGCCAGCAGCCCTCGGGACCCAGTCCAAGAGACCCAGTACTTC.

Concerning this clone: Other nucleotide sequences from this sample produce the same CDR3. The V gene is TRBV28, the J gene TRBJ2-2; 8 nucleotides match TRBD1. V lost 4 bases and J lost 5; bases outside the gene matches: 3. This CDR3 spans 14 amino acids. Germline V CDR1 and CDR2: MDHEN, SYDVKM. The CDR3 loop reads CASSSGQATGELFF. The CDR3 DNA reads as TGTGCCAGCAGTTCGGGACAGGCGACCGGGGAGCTGTTTTTT.

The J gene is TRBJ1-2, the V gene TRBV12-5, with D unclear. There are 13 residues in the CDR3. Per germline, CDR1 LGHNT and CDR2 FRNRAP. Trimming pared 0 bases from V and 7 bases from J, leaving 9 bases between. Here the CDR3 DNA reads TGTGCTAGTGGTTTGGTAGAAGTCCCTGGCTACACCTTC. This codes for CASGLVEVPGYTF.